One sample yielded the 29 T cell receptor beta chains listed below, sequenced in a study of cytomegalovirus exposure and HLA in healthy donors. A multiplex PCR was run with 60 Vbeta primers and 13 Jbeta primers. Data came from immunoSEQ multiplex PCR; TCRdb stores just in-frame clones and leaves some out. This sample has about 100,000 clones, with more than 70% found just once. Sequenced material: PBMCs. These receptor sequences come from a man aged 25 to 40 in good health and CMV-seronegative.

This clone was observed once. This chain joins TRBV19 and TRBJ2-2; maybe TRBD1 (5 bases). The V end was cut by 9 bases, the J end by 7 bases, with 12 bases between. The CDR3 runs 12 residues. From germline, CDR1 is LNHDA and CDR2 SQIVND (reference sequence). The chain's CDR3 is CASSGRSGELFF. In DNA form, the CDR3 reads TGTGCCAGCTCAGGGCGTAGCGGGGAGCTGTTTTTT.

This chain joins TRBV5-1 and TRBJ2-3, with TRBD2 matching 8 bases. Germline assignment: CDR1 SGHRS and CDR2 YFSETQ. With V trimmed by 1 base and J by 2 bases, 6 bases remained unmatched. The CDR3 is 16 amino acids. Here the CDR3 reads CASSLSVAGPTDTQYF. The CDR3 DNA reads TGCGCCAGCAGCTTGTCGGTAGCGGGACCCACAGATACGCAGTATTTT. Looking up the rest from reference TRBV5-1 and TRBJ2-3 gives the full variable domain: KAGVTQTPRYLIKTRGQQVTLSCSPISGHRSVSWYQQTPGQGLQFLFEYFSETQRNKGNFPGRFSGRQFSNSRSEMNVSTLELGDSALYLCASSLSVAGPTDTQYFGPGTRLTVL.

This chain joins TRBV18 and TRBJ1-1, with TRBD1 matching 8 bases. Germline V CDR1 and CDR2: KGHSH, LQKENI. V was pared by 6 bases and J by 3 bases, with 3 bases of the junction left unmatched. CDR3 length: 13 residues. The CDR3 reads CASSTGADTEAFF. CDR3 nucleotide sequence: TGTGCCAGCTCGACAGGGGCGGACACTGAAGCTTTCTTT. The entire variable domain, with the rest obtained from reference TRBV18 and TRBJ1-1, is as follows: NAGVMQNPRHLVRRRGQEARLRCSPMKGHSHVYWYRQLPEEGLKFMVYLQKENIIDESGMPKERFSAEFPKEGPSILRIQQVVRGDSAAYFCASSTGADTEAFFGQGTRLTVV.

CDR3 sequence: CASSLGGFGANVLTF. CDR3 DNA sequence: TGTGCCAGCAGCCTTGGGGGGTTTGGGGCCAACGTCCTGACTTTC. J is TRBJ2-6 and V is TRBV4-2, with D tentatively TRBD2 (6 bases). This CDR3 has 15 amino acids. V lost 4 bases and J lost 3, with 10 bases in between. CDR1 and CDR2 from the germline V gene are LGHNA and YNFKEQ.

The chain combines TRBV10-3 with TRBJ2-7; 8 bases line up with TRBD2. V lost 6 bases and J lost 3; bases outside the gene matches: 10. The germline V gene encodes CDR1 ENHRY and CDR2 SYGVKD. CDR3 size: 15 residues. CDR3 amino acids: CAISPGGLRGYEQYF. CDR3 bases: TGTGCCATCAGCCCGGGGGGGCTAAGGGGCTACGAGCAGTACTTC.

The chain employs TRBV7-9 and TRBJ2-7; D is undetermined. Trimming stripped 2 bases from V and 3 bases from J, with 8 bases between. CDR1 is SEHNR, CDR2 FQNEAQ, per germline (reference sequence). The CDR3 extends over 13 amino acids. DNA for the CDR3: TGTGCCAGCAGCTTAAGCATAAGCTACGAGCAGTACTTC. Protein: CASSLSISYEQYF. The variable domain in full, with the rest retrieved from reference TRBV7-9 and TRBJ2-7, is DTGVSQNPRHKITKRGQNVTFRCDPISEHNRLYWYRQTLGQGPEFLTYFQNEAQLEKSRLLSDRFSAERPKGSFSTLEIQRTEQGDSAMYLCASSLSISYEQYFGPGTRLTVT.

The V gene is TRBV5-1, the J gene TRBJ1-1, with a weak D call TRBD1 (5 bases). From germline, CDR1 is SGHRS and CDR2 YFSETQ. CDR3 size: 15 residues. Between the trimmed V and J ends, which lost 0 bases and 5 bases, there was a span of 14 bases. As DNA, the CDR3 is TGCGCCAGCAGCTTGGATCCAGGGAGGGGTACTGAAGCTTTCTTT. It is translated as CASSLDPGRGTEAFF.

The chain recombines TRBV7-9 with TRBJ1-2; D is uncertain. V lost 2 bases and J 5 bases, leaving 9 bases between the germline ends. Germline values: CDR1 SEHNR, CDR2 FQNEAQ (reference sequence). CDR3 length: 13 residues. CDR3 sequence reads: CASSLLAKYGYTF. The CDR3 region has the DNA TGTGCCAGCAGCTTATTAGCAAAATATGGCTACACCTTC. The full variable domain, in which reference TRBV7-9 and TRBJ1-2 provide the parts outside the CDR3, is DTGVSQNPRHKITKRGQNVTFRCDPISEHNRLYWYRQTLGQGPEFLTYFQNEAQLEKSRLLSDRFSAERPKGSFSTLEIQRTEQGDSAMYLCASSLLAKYGYTFGSGTRLTVV.

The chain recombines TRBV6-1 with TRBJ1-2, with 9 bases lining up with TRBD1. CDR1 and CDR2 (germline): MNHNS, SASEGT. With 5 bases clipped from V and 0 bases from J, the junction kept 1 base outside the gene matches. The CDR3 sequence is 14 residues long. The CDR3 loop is CASSRDRANYGYTF. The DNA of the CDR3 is TGTGCCAGCAGTAGGGACAGGGCTAACTATGGCTACACCTTC.

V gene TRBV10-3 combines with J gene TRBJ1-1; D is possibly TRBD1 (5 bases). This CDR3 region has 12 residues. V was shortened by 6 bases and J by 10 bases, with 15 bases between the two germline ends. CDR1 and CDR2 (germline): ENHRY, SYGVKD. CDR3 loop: CAISEPQVSAFF. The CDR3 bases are TGTGCCATCAGCGAACCACAGGTTTCAGCTTTCTTT.

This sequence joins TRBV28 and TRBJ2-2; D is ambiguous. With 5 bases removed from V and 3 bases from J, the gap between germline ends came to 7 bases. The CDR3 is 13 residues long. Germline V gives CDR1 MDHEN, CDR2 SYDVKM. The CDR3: CASSPRYTGELFF. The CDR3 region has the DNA TGTGCCAGCAGTCCCAGGTACACCGGGGAGCTGTTTTTT.

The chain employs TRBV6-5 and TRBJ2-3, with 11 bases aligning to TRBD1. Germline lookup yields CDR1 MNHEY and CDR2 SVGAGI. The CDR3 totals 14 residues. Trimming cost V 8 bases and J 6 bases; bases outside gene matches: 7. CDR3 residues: CASAGTGGIDTQYF. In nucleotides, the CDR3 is TGTGCCAGCGCAGGGACAGGGGGGATTGATACGCAGTATTTT.

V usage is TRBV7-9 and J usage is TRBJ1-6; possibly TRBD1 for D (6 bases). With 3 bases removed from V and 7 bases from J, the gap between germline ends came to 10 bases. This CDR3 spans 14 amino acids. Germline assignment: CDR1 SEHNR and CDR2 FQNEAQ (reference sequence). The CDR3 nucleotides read TGTGCCAGCAGCTTTCAGGGGAGCAATTCACCCCTCCACTTT. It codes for CASSFQGSNSPLHF.

The CDR3 is CASSSQGRYNEQFF. The CDR3 DNA reads TGTGCCAGCAGTTCGCAGGGTCGGTACAATGAGCAGTTCTTC. The rearrangement joins TRBV27 to TRBJ2-1; weak D call: TRBD1 (5 bases). Germline V CDR1 and CDR2: MNHEY, SMNVEV (reference sequence). V gave up 4 bases and J gave up 4 bases, with 11 bases separating them. The CDR3 length is 14 residues.

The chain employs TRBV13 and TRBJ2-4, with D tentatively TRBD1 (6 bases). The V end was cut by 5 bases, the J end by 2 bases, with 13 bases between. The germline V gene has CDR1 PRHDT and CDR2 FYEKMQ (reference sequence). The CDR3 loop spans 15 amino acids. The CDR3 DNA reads TGTGCCAGCAGCATACTACAGGGCACCAAAAACATTCAGTACTTC. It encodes CASSILQGTKNIQYF. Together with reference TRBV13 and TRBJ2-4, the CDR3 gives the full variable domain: AAGVIQSPRHLIKEKRETATLKCYPIPRHDTVYWYQQGPGQDPQFLISFYEKMQSDKGSIPDRFSAQQFSDYHSELNMSSLELGDSALYFCASSILQGTKNIQYFGAGTRLSVL.

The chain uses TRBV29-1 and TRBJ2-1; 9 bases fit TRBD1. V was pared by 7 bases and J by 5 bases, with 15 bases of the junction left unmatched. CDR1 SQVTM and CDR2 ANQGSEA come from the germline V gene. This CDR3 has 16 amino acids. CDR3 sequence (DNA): TGCAGCGACAGGGGGCTGGGGGTCACCAGCAACAATGAGCAGTTCTTC. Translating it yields CSDRGLGVTSNNEQFF.

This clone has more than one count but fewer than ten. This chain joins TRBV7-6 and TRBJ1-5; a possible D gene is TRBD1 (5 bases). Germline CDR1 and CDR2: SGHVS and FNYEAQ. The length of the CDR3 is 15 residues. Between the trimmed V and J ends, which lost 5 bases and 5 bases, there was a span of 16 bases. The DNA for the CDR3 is TGTGCCAGCAGCCCCTCGGACAAGTGGGATCAGCCCCAGCATTTT. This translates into CASSPSDKWDQPQHF.

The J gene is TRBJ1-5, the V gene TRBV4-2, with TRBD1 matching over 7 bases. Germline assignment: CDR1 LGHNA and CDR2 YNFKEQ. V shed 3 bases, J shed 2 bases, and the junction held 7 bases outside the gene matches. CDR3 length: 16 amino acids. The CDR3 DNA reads TGTGCCAGCAGCCAGGACACAGGGGTTCGCAATCAGCCCCAGCATTTT. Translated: CASSQDTGVRNQPQHF.

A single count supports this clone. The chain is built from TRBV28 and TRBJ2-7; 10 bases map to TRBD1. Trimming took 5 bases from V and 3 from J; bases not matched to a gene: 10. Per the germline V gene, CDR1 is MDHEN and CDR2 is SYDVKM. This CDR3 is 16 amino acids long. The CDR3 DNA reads TGTGCCAGCAGTAAGCTAGGGGGACAGGGGAACTACGAGCAGTACTTC. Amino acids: CASSKLGGQGNYEQYF.

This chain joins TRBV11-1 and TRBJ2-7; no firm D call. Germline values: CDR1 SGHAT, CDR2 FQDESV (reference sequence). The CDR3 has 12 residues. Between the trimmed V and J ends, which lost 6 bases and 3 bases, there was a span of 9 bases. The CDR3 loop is CASSSTGYEQYF. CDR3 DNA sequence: TGTGCCAGCAGTTCAACTGGCTACGAGCAGTACTTC.

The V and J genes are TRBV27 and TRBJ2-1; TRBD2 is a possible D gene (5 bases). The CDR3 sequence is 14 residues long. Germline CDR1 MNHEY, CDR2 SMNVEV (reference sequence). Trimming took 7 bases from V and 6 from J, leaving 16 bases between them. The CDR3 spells CASTGLGTPNEQFF. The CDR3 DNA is TGTGCCAGCACTGGACTGGGCACCCCCAATGAGCAGTTCTTC.

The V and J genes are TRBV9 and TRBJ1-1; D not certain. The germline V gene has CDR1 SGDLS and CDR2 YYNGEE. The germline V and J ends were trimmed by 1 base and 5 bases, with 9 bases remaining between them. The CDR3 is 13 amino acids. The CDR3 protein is CASSVSDRTEAFF. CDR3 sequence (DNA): TGTGCCAGCAGCGTATCTGATCGGACTGAAGCTTTCTTT.

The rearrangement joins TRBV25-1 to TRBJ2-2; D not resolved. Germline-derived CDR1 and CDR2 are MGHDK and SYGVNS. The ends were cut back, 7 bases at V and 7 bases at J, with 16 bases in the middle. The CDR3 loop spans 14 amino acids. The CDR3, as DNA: TGTGCCAGCAAGCCCAGCGTCCATGACGGGGAGCTGTTTTTT. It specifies CASKPSVHDGELFF. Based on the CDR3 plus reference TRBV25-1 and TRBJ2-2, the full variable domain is EADIYQTPRYLVIGTGKKITLECSQTMGHDKMYWYQQDPGMELHLIHYSYGVNSTEKGDLSSESTVSRIRTEHFPLTLESARPSHTSQYLCASKPSVHDGELFFGEGSRLTVL.

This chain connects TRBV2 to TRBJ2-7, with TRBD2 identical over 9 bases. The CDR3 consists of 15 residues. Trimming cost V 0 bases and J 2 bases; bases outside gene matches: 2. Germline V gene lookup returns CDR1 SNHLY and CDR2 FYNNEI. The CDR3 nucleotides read TGTGCCAGCAGTGAAGCAACTAGCGGGCCCTACGAGCAGTACTTC. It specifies CASSEATSGPYEQYF.

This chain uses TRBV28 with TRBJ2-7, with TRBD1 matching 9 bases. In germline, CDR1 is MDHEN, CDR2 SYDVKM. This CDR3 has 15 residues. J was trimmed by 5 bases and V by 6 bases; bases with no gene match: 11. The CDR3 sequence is CASRLRDRVYNEQYF. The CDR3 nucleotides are TGTGCCAGCAGACTCCGGGACAGGGTTTATAACGAGCAGTACTTC.

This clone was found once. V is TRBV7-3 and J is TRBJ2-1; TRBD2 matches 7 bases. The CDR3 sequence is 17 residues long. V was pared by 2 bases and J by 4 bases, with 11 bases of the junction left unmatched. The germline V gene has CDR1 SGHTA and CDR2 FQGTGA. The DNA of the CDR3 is TGTGCCAGCAGCTTACCCCTGGCGGGAGCAAAATACAATGAGCAGTTCTTC. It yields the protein CASSLPLAGAKYNEQFF.

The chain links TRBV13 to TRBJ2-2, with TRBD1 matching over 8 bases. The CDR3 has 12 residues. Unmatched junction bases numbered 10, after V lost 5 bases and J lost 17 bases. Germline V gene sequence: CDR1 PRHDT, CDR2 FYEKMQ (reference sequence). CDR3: CASSQGQASGFF. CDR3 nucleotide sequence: TGTGCCAGCAGCCAGGGACAGGCGTCGGGTTTTTTT.

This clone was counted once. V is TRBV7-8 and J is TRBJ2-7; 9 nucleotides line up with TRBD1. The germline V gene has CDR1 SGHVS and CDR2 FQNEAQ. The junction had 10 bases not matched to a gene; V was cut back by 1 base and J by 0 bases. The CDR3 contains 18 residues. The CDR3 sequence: CASSLGGTGSINSYEQYF. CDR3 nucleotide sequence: TGTGCCAGCAGCTTAGGGGGGACAGGGTCTATAAACTCCTACGAGCAGTACTTC. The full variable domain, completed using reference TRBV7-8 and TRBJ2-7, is GAGVSQSPRYKVAKRGQDVALRCDPISGHVSLFWYQQALGQGPEFLTYFQNEAQLDKSGLPSDRFFAERPEGSVSTLKIQRTQQEDSAVYLCASSLGGTGSINSYEQYFGPGTRLTVT.

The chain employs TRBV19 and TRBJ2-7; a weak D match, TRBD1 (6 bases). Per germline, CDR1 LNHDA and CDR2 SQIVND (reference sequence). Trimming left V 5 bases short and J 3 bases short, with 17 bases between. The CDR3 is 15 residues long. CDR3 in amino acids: CASSLRTAQNYEQYF. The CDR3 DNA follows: TGTGCCAGTAGTTTGAGGACAGCACAAAACTACGAGCAGTACTTC.